The 32 T cell receptor beta chains below come from one sample, sequenced in a study of CD8 T cells in Susac syndrome. RNA, at about 0.45 to 1 ug, was reverse transcribed with random hexamers. Using its own MiXCR run on the immunoSEQ multiplex PCR reads, TCRdb lists one record per CDR3 protein. Found here are roughly 110,000 distinct CDR3 sequences, roughly 94% of them singletons; the top ten hold 0.4% to 0.5%. Sequenced: CD8+ T cells from PBMCs. The receptors stem from a human donor with Susac syndrome.

V is TRBV20-1 and J is TRBJ2-2, with D unclear. Germline assignment: CDR1 DFQATT and CDR2 SNEGSKA (reference sequence). Trimming pared 3 bases from V and 8 bases from J, leaving 7 bases between. The CDR3 has 11 amino acids. DNA of the CDR3: TGCAGTGCTAGGAACGTGGGGGAGCTGTTTTTT. It yields the protein CSARNVGELFF.

CDR3: CSAMLGGNEQFF. CDR3 in DNA: TGCAGTGCCATGCTGGGGGGCAATGAGCAGTTCTTC. The J gene is TRBJ2-1, the V gene TRBV20-1; D might be TRBD2 (6 bases). The CDR3 covers 12 residues. Germline CDR1 reads DFQATT; CDR2 reads SNEGSKA (reference sequence). Deletions cut 6 bases from V and 6 bases from J, with 12 bases between.

Details on this clonotype: At one end the junction does not follow the germline gene, possibly because of a read error. The chain joins TRBV27 to TRBJ2-5; TRBD1 agrees at 9 bases. The CDR3 has 13 amino acids. Per the germline V gene, CDR1 is MNHEY and CDR2 is SMNVEV (reference sequence). CDR3 in DNA: TGTGCCAGCGGTTCGGGACAGGGCTTCCCAGGGCACTTC. The encoded protein is CASGSGQGFPGHF.

CDR3 loop: CASSQTGQGNYGYTF. The CDR3 DNA reads TGTGCCAGCAGTCAAACCGGACAGGGCAACTATGGCTACACCTTC. The V call is TRBV27, the J call TRBJ1-2, with TRBD1 matching over 8 bases. CDR1 and CDR2 from the germline V gene are MNHEY and SMNVEV (reference sequence). This CDR3 region has 15 residues. The V and J ends lost 5 bases and 2 bases, in that order; junction bases with no gene match: 7.

The chain recombines TRBV19 with TRBJ2-1, with TRBD2 identical over 10 bases. Trimming cost V 2 bases and J 4 bases; bases outside gene matches: 2. The CDR3 has 15 residues. Germline V gene sequence: CDR1 LNHDA, CDR2 SQIVND (reference sequence). CDR3 DNA: TGTGCCAGTAGTATACTAGCGGGGGAATACAATGAGCAGTTCTTC. It yields the protein CASSILAGEYNEQFF.

The chain employs TRBV7-9 and TRBJ2-7; no definite D call. V was pared by 5 bases and J by 0 bases, with 14 bases between. This CDR3 has 15 residues. Germline V gene lookup returns CDR1 SEHNR and CDR2 FQNEAQ (reference sequence). The CDR3 DNA sequence: TGTGCCAGCAGCCCCTGGGTCCTGAGCTCCTACGAGCAGTACTTC. Its protein is CASSPWVLSSYEQYF.

This chain joins TRBV5-1 and TRBJ1-2; tentative D call: TRBD1 (6 bases). The V gene's germline CDR1 is SGHRS and CDR2 YFSETQ. V was shortened by 7 bases and J by 0 bases, with 10 bases between the two germline ends. CDR3 size: 13 residues. CDR3 in DNA: TGCGCCAGCGAGGGGGAAACTAACTATGGCTACACCTTC. Translation: CASEGETNYGYTF.

The chain has TRBV4-3 and TRBJ2-5; D perhaps matches TRBD1 (5 bases). Germline CDR1 reads LGHNA; CDR2 reads YSLEER. Trimming took 0 bases from V and 4 from J, leaving 12 bases between them. The CDR3 loop spans 15 amino acids. This chain's CDR3 is CASSQDPGSVETQYF. The DNA for the CDR3 is TGCGCCAGCAGCCAAGACCCAGGGTCTGTAGAGACCCAGTACTTC.

This chain connects TRBV5-6 to TRBJ2-1; no clear D. The CDR3 sequence is 15 residues long. Per the germline V gene, CDR1 is SGHDT and CDR2 is YYEEEE. The V gene lost 3 bases and the J gene lost 0 bases, with 10 bases spanning the gap. This CDR3 is CASSSWVLSYNEQFF. The CDR3 nucleotides are TGTGCCAGCAGCTCGTGGGTTCTCTCCTACAATGAGCAGTTCTTC.

This clonotype was picked up one time. V gene TRBV4-3 combines with J gene TRBJ1-2, with D tentatively TRBD1 (5 bases). The CDR3 totals 16 residues. V was clipped by 1 base and J by 5 bases, with 17 bases between them. Germline CDR1 is LGHNA and CDR2 is YSLEER. CDR3 DNA sequence: TGCGCCAGCAGCCAAGCCCGAATGGGGACGGGGTATGGCTACACCTTC. As protein: CASSQARMGTGYGYTF.

This CDR3 reads CASSEAGAAETQYF. Here the CDR3 DNA reads TGTGCCAGCAGTGAAGCGGGGGCAGCGGAGACCCAGTACTTC. This chain connects TRBV25-1 to TRBJ2-5; possible D gene TRBD2, 7 bases. Between the trimmed V and J ends, which lost 2 bases and 5 bases, there was a span of 12 bases. The CDR3 runs to 14 residues. CDR1 is MGHDK, CDR2 SYGVNS, per germline. The full variable domain, rest sourced from reference TRBV25-1 and TRBJ2-5, is EADIYQTPRYLVIGTGKKITLECSQTMGHDKMYWYQQDPGMELHLIHYSYGVNSTEKGDLSSESTVSRIRTEHFPLTLESARPSHTSQYLCASSEAGAAETQYFGPGTRLLVL.

V is TRBV20-1 and J is TRBJ1-5, with 8 bases identical to TRBD1. The CDR3 totals 14 residues. With 6 bases clipped from V and 0 bases from J, the junction kept 4 bases outside the gene matches. Germline CDR1 is DFQATT and CDR2 is SNEGSKA (reference sequence). The CDR3 here is CSAKTGDSNQPQHF. Here the CDR3 DNA reads TGCAGTGCGAAGACAGGGGATAGCAATCAGCCCCAGCATTTT.

The V gene is TRBV20-1, the J gene TRBJ2-3, with 7 bases lining up with TRBD1. Trimming took 0 bases from V and 0 from J; bases not matched to a gene: 6. The germline CDR1 and CDR2 sequences are DFQATT and SNEGSKA (reference sequence). This CDR3 spans 16 amino acids. Here the CDR3 reads CSARDPTGASTDTQYF. The CDR3 DNA sequence: TGCAGTGCTAGAGATCCCACAGGGGCAAGCACAGATACGCAGTATTTT.

The chain uses TRBV5-6 and TRBJ2-7; 8 nucleotides agree with TRBD1. The CDR3 runs 16 residues. CDR1 and CDR2 from the germline V gene are SGHDT and YYEEEE. J gave up 2 bases and V 4 bases, and 11 bases lay outside the gene matches. CDR3 DNA sequence: TGTGCCAGCAGCCGAAGGACAGGGAACTTTCCCTACGAGCAGTACTTC. It yields the protein CASSRRTGNFPYEQYF.

The chain combines TRBV7-9 with TRBJ2-7; D gene ambiguous. This CDR3 is built from 14 residues. Germline V gene data show CDR1 as SEHNR and CDR2 as FQNEAQ (reference sequence). V was clipped by 2 bases and J by 6 bases, with 14 bases between them. The CDR3 sequence is CASSLRTGTSEQYF. The DNA of the CDR3 is TGTGCCAGCAGCTTAAGGACGGGCACGAGCGAGCAGTACTTC.

J is TRBJ2-7 and V is TRBV15; D remains ambiguous. Per germline, CDR1 LNHNV and CDR2 YYDKDF (reference sequence). Trimming removed 5 bases from V and 3 bases from J, with 14 bases in between. The CDR3 length is 14 residues. The CDR3 sequence is CATSGSQQGYEQYF. CDR3 sequence (DNA): TGTGCCACCAGCGGCTCACAACAAGGCTACGAGCAGTACTTC.

The chain recombines TRBV4-1 with TRBJ2-5; 7 nucleotides line up with TRBD2. The V gene's germline CDR1 is MGHRA and CDR2 YSYEKL. The CDR3 runs to 15 residues. V was pared by 0 bases and J by 5 bases, with 6 bases of the junction left unmatched. CDR3 sequence reads: CASSQEGGDDETQYF. The CDR3 coding sequence is TGCGCCAGCAGCCAAGAGGGAGGGGACGACGAGACCCAGTACTTC.

The chain links TRBV13 to TRBJ2-5; 8 bases are a match to TRBD1. The CDR3 totals 15 residues. The germline gives CDR1 PRHDT, CDR2 FYEKMQ (reference sequence). The V and J ends lost 1 base and 3 bases, in that order; junction bases with no gene match: 4. The CDR3 loop is CASSLEEDREETQYF. CDR3 bases: TGTGCCAGCAGCTTAGAAGAGGACAGGGAAGAGACCCAGTACTTC.

The genes are TRBV18 and TRBJ1-6, with D hard to call. V lost 4 bases, J lost 9 bases, and 16 bases lay in between. CDR3 length: 15 amino acids. Germline CDR1 is KGHSH and CDR2 is LQKENI. CDR3 nucleotides: TGTGCCAGCTCACTTGAGATCGACACATCTTCACCCCTCCACTTT. Translating gives CASSLEIDTSSPLHF.

The CDR3 region has the DNA TGTGCCAGCAGTGAGGGGAGATTCTATGGCTACACCTTC. This codes for CASSEGRFYGYTF. The rearrangement links TRBV25-1 to TRBJ1-2; no clear D gene. Trimming took off 3 bases at V and 4 bases at J, with 9 bases between the two ends. The CDR3 length is 13 residues. CDR1 is MGHDK and CDR2 is SYGVNS in the germline V gene.

V is TRBV14 and J is TRBJ2-1; D is unclear. V dropped 0 bases and J dropped 10 bases, with 4 bases sitting between them. Germline CDR1 SGHDN, CDR2 FVKESK. This CDR3 is built from 11 residues. CDR3 sequence reads: CASSQEGEQFF. CDR3 nucleotides: TGTGCCAGCAGCCAAGAAGGGGAGCAGTTCTTC.

V and J are TRBV7-3 and TRBJ2-3; tentatively, D is TRBD2 (6 bases). From germline, CDR1 is SGHTA and CDR2 FQGTGA. Deletions cut 5 bases from V and 9 bases from J, with 21 bases between. The CDR3 totals 15 residues. The CDR3 protein is CASSPTGTPSGTQYF. The CDR3 nucleotides are TGTGCCAGCAGCCCGACCGGGACTCCTTCAGGGACGCAGTATTTT.

The chain couples TRBV11-1 to TRBJ2-1, with TRBD2 matching 13 bases. The CDR3 totals 15 residues. From germline, CDR1 is SGHAT and CDR2 FQDESV (reference sequence). The trim removed 5 bases at V and 8 bases at J, leaving 6 bases unmatched. The CDR3 is CASSRTSGGLDEQFF. The CDR3 nucleotides are TGTGCCAGCAGCCGGACTAGCGGGGGACTAGATGAGCAGTTCTTC.

The genes are TRBV20-1 and TRBJ2-3; 7 bases fit TRBD2. V was pared by 5 bases and J by 3 bases, with 8 bases of the junction left unmatched. This CDR3 has 14 amino acids. Per the germline V gene, CDR1 is DFQATT and CDR2 is SNEGSKA (reference sequence). In nucleotides, the CDR3 is TGCAGTGCTCGGGAGTGGCGGGGGACAGATACGCAGTATTTT. Translation gives CSAREWRGTDTQYF.

The J gene is TRBJ2-5, the V gene TRBV2; 8 nucleotides line up with TRBD1. CDR1 is SNHLY and CDR2 is FYNNEI in the germline V gene. The trim removed 10 bases at V and 5 bases at J, leaving 15 bases unmatched. There are 15 residues in the CDR3. This chain's CDR3 is CATTRRQGARETQYF. CDR3 nucleotide sequence: TGTGCCACCACCCGGAGGCAGGGGGCGAGGGAGACCCAGTACTTC.

The J gene is TRBJ1-5, the V gene TRBV27; D uncertain. Germline V gene lookup returns CDR1 MNHEY and CDR2 SMNVEV (reference sequence). This CDR3 is 13 amino acids long. Trimming pared 1 base from V and 7 bases from J, leaving 8 bases between. CDR3 sequence reads: CASSLYGRQPQHF. DNA for the CDR3: TGTGCCAGCAGTTTATACGGGCGCCAGCCCCAGCATTTT.

The chain links TRBV6-2 or TRBV6-3 to TRBJ2-2; D gene ambiguous. Germline values: CDR1 MNHEY, CDR2 SVGEGT. Trimming took 5 bases from V and 6 from J, leaving 13 bases between them. The CDR3 covers 14 residues. The CDR3 spells CASSPTLAAGELFF. The CDR3, as DNA: TGTGCCAGCAGTCCTACCTTGGCAGCCGGGGAGCTGTTTTTT.

The chain couples TRBV6-5 to TRBJ2-1; D might be TRBD1 (6 bases). The CDR3 length is 14 residues. In germline, CDR1 is MNHEY, CDR2 SVGAGI. V dropped 2 bases and J dropped 5 bases, with 10 bases sitting between them. CDR3 region: CASSYRRQDNEQFF. CDR3 nucleotides: TGTGCCAGCAGTTACCGCCGACAGGACAATGAGCAGTTCTTC.

The genes are TRBV14 and TRBJ2-5; the D gene is possibly TRBD1 (6 bases). This CDR3 is built from 14 residues. The germline CDR1 and CDR2 sequences are SGHDN and FVKESK. Between the trimmed V and J ends, which lost 3 bases and 2 bases, there was a span of 10 bases. The CDR3: CASSQGTGQETQYF. In DNA, the CDR3 is TGTGCCAGCAGCCAGGGAACAGGGCAAGAGACCCAGTACTTC.

The chain recombines TRBV9 with TRBJ2-1, with D perhaps matching TRBD1 (5 bases). CDR1 is SGDLS, CDR2 YYNGEE, per germline. V was cut by 0 bases and J by 7 bases, with 11 bases left in between. The CDR3 extends over 14 amino acids. The CDR3 reads CASSVERAGNEQFF. The CDR3 bases are TGTGCCAGCAGCGTAGAACGGGCAGGGAATGAGCAGTTCTTC.

The chain carries TRBV20-1 and TRBJ2-1, with TRBD2 matching 12 bases. V lost 6 bases, J lost 16 bases, and 10 bases stayed unmatched. Germline assignment: CDR1 DFQATT and CDR2 SNEGSKA (reference sequence). The CDR3 spans 12 residues. The CDR3 sequence is CSATSGGPEFFF. For the CDR3, the DNA is TGCAGTGCAACTAGCGGGGGGCCGGAGTTTTTCTTC.

The chain uses TRBV6-5 and TRBJ1-4; D gene unclear. This CDR3 contains 13 residues. Per the germline V gene, CDR1 is MNHEY and CDR2 is SVGAGI. V shed 0 bases and J shed 13 bases, with 12 bases lying between them. CDR3 region: CASSYSTQEVLFF. The CDR3 nucleotides read TGTGCCAGCAGTTACTCGACTCAGGAGGTACTGTTTTTT.